Each of the 14 T cell receptor beta chains below was sequenced from the same sample in a study of Tregs in tolerant kidney transplant recipients. The data were produced by immunoSEQ multiplex PCR, yet TCRdb's version contains in-frame clones alone and is incomplete. This sample's table has tens of thousands of clones. Sequencing used CD4+ T cells from blood, obtained before the transplant. Source of these receptors: a human donor who received a combined kidney and bone marrow transplant.

As to this clone: Read sequence stops 3 residues before the CDR3 end, and the germline J gene provides the missing end. V gene TRBV18 combines with J gene TRBJ1-1; 8 bases are a match to TRBD1. The CDR3 spans 14 residues. Per the germline V gene, CDR1 is KGHSH and CDR2 is LQKENI. After removal of 6 bases from V and 1 base from J, the junction contained 4 bases not matched to a gene. CDR3 in amino acids: CASSAGQGNTEAFF. The DNA read from the CDR3 is TGTGCCAGCTCCGCAGGACAGGGGAACACTGAA.

Points on this clone: The CDR3 end is not reached by the read, which stops 3 residues before it; the germline J gene fills it in. The V call is TRBV30, the J call TRBJ2-3; unclear D gene. Germline assignment: CDR1 GTSNPN and CDR2 SVGIG (reference sequence). V gave up 4 bases and J gave up 0 bases, with 8 bases separating them. The CDR3 covers 13 residues. CDR3 DNA, as far as it was read: TGTGCCTGGACTCAGCGTAGCACAGATACG. As protein: CAWTQRSTDT. The full CDR3 reads CAWTQRSTDTQYF.

On this clone itself: The read falls 3 residues short of the CDR3 end, and the missing part is taken from the germline J gene. The V gene is TRBV20-1, the J gene TRBJ2-1, with 10 nucleotides matching TRBD2. Germline V gene lookup returns CDR1 DFQATT and CDR2 SNEGSKA (reference sequence). The CDR3 extends over 14 amino acids. The trim removed 6 bases at V and 5 bases at J, leaving 7 bases unmatched. CDR3 protein: CSAQGLARHNEQFF. The CDR3 bases that were read are TGCAGTGCCCAGGGACTAGCGAGGCACAATGAG.

As concerns this clone: The sequence runs out 3 residues before the end of the CDR3; the remainder is reconstructed from the germline J gene. V and J are TRBV6-2 or TRBV6-3 and TRBJ2-5; the D gene is possibly TRBD2 (6 bases). The ends were cut back, 9 bases at V and 5 bases at J, with 22 bases in the middle. In germline, CDR1 is MNHEY, CDR2 SVGEGT. CDR3 length equals 15 residues. The DNA read from the CDR3 is TGTGCCAGAAACACGGGGATGGACTATCCGGAGACC. Translated, it gives CARNTGMDYPET. The complete CDR3 reads CARNTGMDYPETQYF.

For this clone: The CDR3 goes on 3 residues after the read ends, and that part is filled in from the germline J gene. V usage is TRBV19 and J usage is TRBJ1-6; D perhaps matches TRBD1 (5 bases). The CDR3 sequence is 16 residues long. Trimming left V 7 bases short and J 0 bases short, with 13 bases between. Germline CDR1 LNHDA, CDR2 SQIVND (reference sequence). CDR3 sequence reads: CASKSQANSYNSPLHF. CDR3 bases read: TGTGCCAGTAAGTCACAGGCAAACTCCTATAATTCACCC.

About this clone: The read ends 3 residues shy of where the CDR3 ends; the end is completed using the germline J gene. The V and J genes are TRBV7-9 and TRBJ1-2, with D possibly TRBD1 on 5 matching bases. V shed 5 bases and J shed 5 bases, with 18 bases lying between them. This CDR3 is 15 amino acids long. In germline, CDR1 is SEHNR, CDR2 FQNEAQ (reference sequence). The DNA read from the CDR3 is TGTGCCAGCAGCCCGGGATCCGGGACTTATTATGGC. Translating gives CASSPGSGTYYG. The CDR3 in its entirety is CASSPGSGTYYGYTF. Full variable domain (outside the CDR3, taken from reference TRBV7-9 and TRBJ1-2): DTGVSQNPRHKITKRGQNVTFRCDPISEHNRLYWYRQTLGQGPEFLTYFQNEAQLEKSRLLSDRFSAERPKGSFSTLEIQRTEQGDSAMYLCASSPGSGTYYGYTFGSGTRLTVV.

About this clone: The CDR3 extends 3 residues past the end of the read, so its final part is completed from the germline J gene. The rearrangement uses TRBV5-1 and TRBJ1-4; D is possibly TRBD1 (5 bases). Trimming took 4 bases from V and 5 from J, leaving 18 bases between them. The CDR3 totals 16 residues. CDR1 is SGHRS and CDR2 is YFSETQ in the germline V gene. The chain's CDR3 is CASSALPREGNEKLFF. CDR3 DNA, as far as it was read: TGCGCCAGCAGCGCGTTGCCCAGGGAGGGGAATGAAAAA.

Details on this clone: The CDR3 end lies 3 residues beyond the end of the read and is filled in from the germline J gene. The chain joins TRBV7-2 to TRBJ2-7; a possible D gene is TRBD2 (5 bases). V was clipped by 2 bases and J by 5 bases, with 10 bases between them. Germline V lookup: CDR1 SGHTA, CDR2 FQGNSA. This CDR3 spans 13 amino acids. CDR3 amino acids: CASSLSGEHEQYF. CDR3 bases read: TGTGCCAGCAGCTTAAGCGGTGAGCACGAG.

Notes on this clone: Sequencing ends 3 residues short of the CDR3 end; the germline J gene provides the rest. The chain carries TRBV2 and TRBJ2-3; TRBD2 matches 7 bases. Germline CDR1 SNHLY, CDR2 FYNNEI. This CDR3 comprises 13 residues. Trimming took 7 bases from V and 4 from J; bases not matched to a gene: 5. CDR3 in amino acids: CASKPGRADTQYF. CDR3 DNA, as far as it was read: TGTGCCAGCAAGCCAGGGAGGGCAGATACG.

As concerns this clone: The read terminates 3 residues before the CDR3 end, so the remaining end is supplied by the germline J gene. This sequence joins TRBV19 and TRBJ1-3, with D hard to call. The CDR3 spans 16 residues. V was pared by 3 bases and J by 0 bases, with 12 bases between. The germline V gene has CDR1 LNHDA and CDR2 SQIVND (reference sequence). The CDR3 region is CASSISGHLSGNTIYF. The sequenced part of the CDR3 DNA is TGTGCCAGTAGTATTAGCGGGCACCTCTCTGGAAACACC.

With respect to this clone: With the read ending 3 residues before the CDR3 end, the germline J gene is used to fill in that end. The chain couples TRBV18 to TRBJ1-2, with 10 positions matching TRBD1. This CDR3 has 16 amino acids. V dropped 0 bases and J dropped 5; count of bases not matched to a gene: 6. Germline values: CDR1 KGHSH, CDR2 LQKENI. The CDR3 bases that were read are TGTGCCAGCTCACCACCTCGCGGGACAGGGGATTATGGC. Protein: CASSPPRGTGDYG. The entire CDR3 sequence reads CASSPPRGTGDYGYTF.

As for this clone: The read gets to within 3 residues of the CDR3 end, and the germline J gene fills in the rest. The V call is TRBV20-1, the J call TRBJ2-3; 13 nucleotides match TRBD2. From germline, CDR1 is DFQATT and CDR2 SNEGSKA (reference sequence). The CDR3 consists of 17 residues. The V segment lost 5 bases and the J segment 0 bases; nucleotides outside the gene matches: 8. Partial CDR3 DNA: TGCAGTGCTCTCCGGACTAGCGGGGGTGAAAGCACAGATACG. Translated, it gives CSALRTSGGESTDT. The whole CDR3 sequence is CSALRTSGGESTDTQYF.

Details on this clone: The read halts 3 residues ahead of the CDR3 end, with the missing end drawn from the germline J gene. The chain links TRBV18 to TRBJ1-1, with 8 bases identical to TRBD1. Germline CDR1 KGHSH, CDR2 LQKENI. The CDR3 runs 13 residues. The CDR3 DNA, read in part, is TGTGCCAGCTCCAACGACAGGGGAACTCAA. It specifies CASSNDRGTQ. From start to end, the CDR3 is CASSNDRGTQAFF.

About this clone itself: The read is 3 residues too short to cover the CDR3 end, so that end is filled in from the germline J gene. The chain employs TRBV20-1 and TRBJ2-2; no clear D. From germline, CDR1 is DFQATT and CDR2 SNEGSKA (reference sequence). Trimming cost V 1 base and J 5 bases, with 5 bases left between them. The CDR3 is 12 residues long. The sequenced CDR3 bases are TGCAGTGCTAGAGGGGCGACCGGGGAG. Protein: CSARGATGE. The complete CDR3 protein is CSARGATGELFF.